This T cell receptor (beta chain) was observed in a study of T cells in Graves' hyperthyroidism and ophthalmopathy. Study results and limitations: Ophthalmopathy was predicted by the model a median of roughly 6.6 months ahead of onset. Blood also held most thyroid clonotypes expanded beyond 0.001.

About this clonotype: Its specificity is unknown.

Amplification of TCR beta CDR3 regions used RNA as the template. TCR CDR3 underwent first-round RT-PCR with the HTBI primer set. Via MiXCR, TCRdb re-called the multiplex PCR reads, giving one row per CDR3 protein. This table has 300,000 to 400,000 distinct CDR3 sequences, 21% appearing once. Subjects aged 18 to 65 presented with newly diagnosed hyperthyroidism of less than 2 months' duration. The authors obtained PBMCs from 7.5 to 10 ml of fresh peripheral blood. Germline V gene data show CDR1 as LNHNV and CDR2 as YYDKDF (reference sequence). This CDR3 region has 15 residues. V was pared by 0 bases and J by 2 bases, with 9 bases between.

This TCR derives from a woman between 50 and 59 years old with Graves' hyperthyroidism. The specimen was blood. The chain employs TRBV15 and TRBJ2-3; D possibly corresponds to TRBD1 (6 bases). This CDR3 is CATSRDLGHTDTQYF. CDR3 in DNA: TGTGCCACCAGCAGAGATTTGGGACACACAGATACGCAGTATTTT.